Listed here are 32 T cell receptor beta chains from one sample, sequenced in a study of blood T cells in healthy people across ages. Using a J-beta primer mix together with a sample-barcoded 5' primer, a second PCR was run for roughly 6 to 12 cycles. TCRdb redid the calling of the 5' RACE reads with MiXCR, one entry per CDR3 protein. The sample consists of about 630,000 distinct CDR3 sequences, around 21% of them appearing once. The specimen was blood. Receptors originate from a man in his 70s in good health.

The sample holds a few counts of this clonotype. The chain links TRBV21-1 to TRBJ2-1; the tabulated D call, TRBD2, remains unverified against the DNA. TRBV21-1 corresponds to a pseudogene. This CDR3 comprises 13 residues. DNA of the CDR3: TGTGCCAGCAGCGTCAAGCGGGAGTATGAGCAGTTCTTC. Protein sequence: CASSVKREYEQFF.

This clonotype was detected ten times or more. V usage is TRBV4-3 and J usage is TRBJ2-5, with 9 nucleotides matching TRBD1. TRBJ2-7 explains the end of the DNA better; the J call may be wrong. CDR3 length: 16 amino acids. The V gene's germline CDR1 is LGHNA and CDR2 YSLEER. The CDR3 protein is CASSQGWTGAAYEQYF. The CDR3 nucleotides read TGCGCCAGCAGCCAAGGGTGGACAGGGGCGGCCTACGAGCAGTACTTC.

The rearrangement joins TRBV3-1 to TRBJ2-1; 8 bases line up with TRBD2. CDR1 and CDR2 (germline): LGHDT, YNNKEL (reference sequence). This CDR3 spans 16 amino acids. Trimming took 0 bases from V and 6 from J; bases not matched to a gene: 7. In DNA, the CDR3 is TGTGCCAGCAGCCAAGAACCCCGGGAGGGATCCAATGAGCAGTTCTTC. Translation: CASSQEPREGSNEQFF.

The V and J genes are TRBV6-4 and TRBJ1-3; D may be TRBD1 (5 bases). CDR3 length equals 16 residues. The V end lost 0 bases, the J end lost 0 bases, and 9 bases lay between the germline ends. Looked up from germline, CDR1 is MRHNA and CDR2 is SNTAGT. DNA of the CDR3: TGTGCCAGCAGTGACTCGCCAGGGAACTCTGGAAACACCATATATTTT. Encoded protein: CASSDSPGNSGNTIYF.

Only a few counts were recorded for this clonotype. The V call is TRBV7-2, the J call TRBJ2-1; no clear D. The CDR3 spans 15 residues. The V end lost 3 bases, the J end lost 5 bases, and 14 bases lay between the germline ends. The germline gives CDR1 SGHTA, CDR2 FQGNSA. CDR3 residues: CASSLGGIENNEQFF. In DNA, the CDR3 is TGTGCCAGCAGCTTGGGTGGTATAGAAAACAATGAGCAGTTCTTC.

This clonotype appeared a few times. The genes are TRBV11-3 and TRBJ2-5; D may match TRBD1 or TRBD2 (5 bases each). The CDR3 loop spans 17 amino acids. Deletions cut 1 base from V and 2 bases from J, with 17 bases between. In germline, CDR1 is SGHNT, CDR2 YENEEA. The CDR3 sequence: CASSLGARGTGQETQYF. The CDR3 DNA follows: TGTGCCAGCAGCTTAGGGGCTCGGGGCACAGGTCAAGAGACCCAGTACTTC.

The chain has TRBV7-2 and TRBJ2-1; perhaps TRBD1 as D (5 bases). V was clipped by 0 bases and J by 4 bases, with 16 bases between them. The CDR3 extends over 17 amino acids. Germline CDR1 and CDR2: SGHTA and FQGNSA. CDR3: CASSLASPAGQYNEQFF. DNA of the CDR3: TGTGCCAGCAGCTTAGCATCCCCGGCAGGGCAATACAATGAGCAGTTCTTC.

The genes are TRBV30 and TRBJ1-3; a weak D match, TRBD1 (6 bases). The CDR3 length is 14 residues. The germline CDR1 and CDR2 sequences are GTSNPN and SVGIG (reference sequence). The V gene lost 3 bases and the J gene lost 8 bases, with 17 bases spanning the gap. CDR3 nucleotide sequence: TGTGCCTGGAGACGGGGGGGGCGCGAGGACACCATATATTTT. This sequence encodes CAWRRGGREDTIYF.

The gene calls are TRBV3-1 and TRBJ1-6; 8 bases are a match to TRBD1. V shed 1 base, J shed 9 bases, and the junction held 8 bases outside the gene matches. The germline V gene has CDR1 LGHDT and CDR2 YNNKEL (reference sequence). CDR3 length equals 16 residues. The CDR3 nucleotides are TGTGCCAGCAGCCAAGGTGGCGCAGGGGGCGTTTCACCCCTCCACTTT. Translation: CASSQGGAGGVSPLHF.

The chain carries TRBV20-1 and TRBJ2-5; TRBD1 matches at 8 bases. The end of the DNA is better explained by TRBJ2-7, so the J call may be wrong. CDR1 and CDR2 (germline): DFQATT, SNEGSKA (reference sequence). This CDR3 region has 15 residues. CDR3 sequence (DNA): TGCAGTGCTAGAGATCGCACAGGGGGACACTACGAGCAGTACTTC. Translated, it gives CSARDRTGGHYEQYF.

There are a few counts of this clonotype. This chain links TRBV4-1 with TRBJ2-5; 10 bases agree with TRBD1. From germline, CDR1 is MGHRA and CDR2 YSYEKL. This CDR3 region has 15 residues. With 5 bases clipped from V and 5 bases from J, the junction kept 8 bases outside the gene matches. In DNA, the CDR3 is TGCGCCAGCAGCACCGGGACAGGGGTATTGGAGACCCAGTACTTC. Translation: CASSTGTGVLETQYF.

This clonotype has just a few counts. V and J are TRBV5-1 and TRBJ2-5; D is undetermined. The V gene's germline CDR1 is SGHRS and CDR2 YFSETQ. This CDR3 is 14 amino acids long. Trimming removed 0 bases at V and 1 base at J, with 7 bases between. The CDR3 nucleotides read TGCGCCAGCAGCTTGGACGCCTTCCAAGAGACCCAGTACTTC. Protein sequence: CASSLDAFQETQYF.

There are a few counts of this clonotype. This chain joins TRBV3-1 and TRBJ1-6; no firm D call. Germline V lookup: CDR1 LGHDT, CDR2 YNNKEL (reference sequence). This CDR3 spans 11 amino acids. Deletions cut 4 bases from V and 13 bases from J, with 8 bases between. CDR3 residues: CASSLEGPLHF. The DNA for the CDR3 is TGTGCCAGCAGCCTAGAAGGTCCCCTCCACTTT.

A few counts support this clonotype. The chain recombines TRBV12-3 or TRBV12-4 with TRBJ1-3, with unresolved D. This CDR3 region has 15 residues. V was shortened by 5 bases and J by 0 bases, with 11 bases between the two germline ends. As DNA, the CDR3 is TGTGCCAGCAGTCCGATTATCGCCTCTGGAAACACCATATATTTT. Residues: CASSPIIASGNTIYF.

Of note for this clonotype: An end of the junction does not agree with germline; a read error may underlie this. This chain links TRBV7-2 with TRBJ2-5; 9 positions agree with TRBD1. CDR1 is SGHTA and CDR2 is FQGNSA in the germline V gene. CDR3 size: 17 residues. The CDR3 DNA is TGTGACAGCAGCTCACGACCCGGGACAGGGTATGAAGAGACCCAGTACTTC. Encoded protein: CDSSSRPGTGYEETQYF.

This clonotype was counted between two and nine times. This rearrangement joins TRBV24-1 to TRBJ2-1; TRBD2 is a possible D gene (6 bases). V shed 5 bases and J shed 9 bases, with 16 bases lying between them. Per the germline V gene, CDR1 is KGHDR and CDR2 is SFDVKD. The CDR3 covers 14 residues. CDR3: CATSGGTAGPEQFF. In DNA form, the CDR3 reads TGTGCCACCAGTGGTGGGACTGCCGGTCCTGAGCAGTTCTTC.

The chain carries TRBV6-5 and TRBJ2-5, with TRBD2 matching over 13 bases. Per the germline V gene, CDR1 is MNHEY and CDR2 is SVGAGI. Trimming cost V 2 bases and J 2 bases; bases outside gene matches: 5. The CDR3 has 17 residues. CDR3 sequence reads: CASSYGLAGASQETQYF. In DNA, the CDR3 is TGTGCCAGCAGTTACGGACTAGCGGGAGCCTCACAAGAGACCCAGTACTTC.

Remarks on this clonotype: One junction end does not reproduce the germline sequence, and a read error may be involved. The rearrangement joins TRBV4-1 to TRBJ2-5, with D unresolved. Per germline, CDR1 MGHRA and CDR2 YSYEKL. CDR3 length: 12 amino acids. The CDR3 DNA reads TGCGCCCCGGCGCCAGTACAAGAGACCCTGTACTTC. Translated, it gives CAPAPVQETLYF.

The sample holds many counts of this clonotype. CDR3 in amino acids: CASSRQGPMDEQFF. The CDR3, as DNA: TGTGCCAGCAGTCGACAGGGCCCCATGGATGAGCAGTTCTTC. This chain uses TRBV7-9 with TRBJ2-5, with 7 bases fitting TRBD1. The DNA end lines up better with TRBJ2-1; the J call may be wrong. The CDR3 is 14 residues long. CDR1 is SEHNR, CDR2 FQNEAQ, per germline (reference sequence).

In its sample, this clonotype was seen a few times. The J gene is TRBJ2-3, the V gene TRBV3-1; no clear D gene. Per germline, CDR1 LGHDT and CDR2 YNNKEL (reference sequence). Trimming took off 4 bases at V and 4 bases at J, with 9 bases between the two ends. This CDR3 has 13 amino acids. The CDR3 region is CASSRSGPDTQYF. DNA for the CDR3: TGTGCCAGCAGCCGCTCAGGTCCAGATACGCAGTATTTT.

This chain joins TRBV20-1 and TRBJ2-5; D possibly corresponds to TRBD2 (6 bases). The tail of the sequence fits TRBJ2-7 better, so the J call may be wrong. CDR1 is DFQATT and CDR2 is SNEGSKA in the germline V gene (reference sequence). CDR3 length: 15 residues. The CDR3 DNA sequence: TGCAGTGCTAGGGCCGTCGTACTAGCCCTCCACGAGCAGTACTTC. The encoded protein is CSARAVVLALHEQYF.

The chain links TRBV4-1 to TRBJ2-1; 7 positions match TRBD2. The V and J ends lost 3 bases and 8 bases, in that order; junction bases with no gene match: 4. Germline V lookup: CDR1 MGHRA, CDR2 YSYEKL. This CDR3 has 13 amino acids. As DNA, the CDR3 is TGCGCCAGCAGCCACGGACTAGTCTATGAGCAGTTCTTC. Protein sequence: CASSHGLVYEQFF.

J is TRBJ2-5 and V is TRBV20-1; TRBD2 aligns across 9 bases. CDR3 length equals 15 residues. V lost 6 bases and J lost 6; bases outside the gene matches: 14. CDR1 is DFQATT, CDR2 SNEGSKA, per germline (reference sequence). Here the CDR3 reads CSALVVAGGQKTQYF. The CDR3 region has the DNA TGCAGTGCCCTAGTGGTGGCGGGAGGGCAGAAGACCCAGTACTTC.

This clonotype was counted only a few times. V and J are TRBV5-1 and TRBJ2-7, with unresolved D. Germline values: CDR1 SGHRS, CDR2 YFSETQ. The CDR3 covers 13 residues. Trimming cost V 0 bases and J 4 bases, with 8 bases left between them. DNA of the CDR3: TGCGCCAGCAGCTTGGACCCAGAATACGAGCAGTACTTC. Its protein product is CASSLDPEYEQYF.

The gene calls are TRBV10-3 and TRBJ2-3, with 12 bases lining up with TRBD2. The CDR3 extends over 15 amino acids. Germline V gene sequence: CDR1 ENHRY, CDR2 SYGVKD. Trimming took 10 bases from V and 1 from J; bases not matched to a gene: 6. CDR3 amino acids: CATRTSGEGTDTQYF. The CDR3 DNA sequence: TGTGCCACTAGGACTAGCGGGGAGGGCACAGATACGCAGTATTTT.

In its sample, this clonotype was seen many times. The CDR3 spells CASSVGWGSDTQYF. The CDR3 coding sequence is TGTGCCAGCAGCGTCGGGTGGGGGTCAGATACGCAGTATTTT. This chain joins TRBV9 and TRBJ2-3; the D call may be TRBD1 or TRBD2 (5 bases each). V lost 2 bases and J 4 bases, leaving 11 bases between the germline ends. CDR1 is SGDLS and CDR2 is YYNGEE in the germline V gene. The CDR3 runs to 14 residues.

The gene calls are TRBV10-3 and TRBJ2-1, with 13 positions matching TRBD2. With the DNA end fitting TRBJ2-7 better, the J assignment may be wrong. Germline CDR1 reads ENHRY; CDR2 reads SYGVKD. This CDR3 has 16 amino acids. The CDR3 protein is CAISRTSGRVVNEQYF. CDR3 DNA sequence: TGTGCCATCAGTAGGACTAGCGGGAGAGTCGTGAACGAGCAGTACTTC.

The chain employs TRBV20-1 and TRBJ2-5, with a tentative D call TRBD2 (6 bases). Germline CDR1 is DFQATT and CDR2 is SNEGSKA (reference sequence). Trimming stripped 7 bases from V and 1 base from J, with 10 bases between. The length of the CDR3 is 12 residues. The CDR3 spells CSVPGGQETQYF. CDR3 bases: TGCAGTGTCCCCGGGGGCCAAGAGACCCAGTACTTC.

The CDR3 region is CASSIPTGEMNIQYF. CDR3 nucleotide sequence: TGTGCCAGCAGCATACCGACAGGGGAGATGAACATTCAGTACTTC. This chain uses TRBV7-9 with TRBJ2-4, with TRBD1 matching 8 bases. CDR1 is SEHNR and CDR2 is FQNEAQ in the germline V gene (reference sequence). The trim removed 5 bases at V and 7 bases at J, leaving 10 bases unmatched. CDR3 length: 15 residues.

This clonotype has a handful of counts. The rearrangement joins TRBV7-2 to TRBJ2-3; D remains unclear. The CDR3 is 12 amino acids. CDR1 SGHTA and CDR2 FQGNSA come from the germline V gene. Trimming took off 5 bases at V and 7 bases at J, with 10 bases between the two ends. CDR3 residues: CASSPYENTQYF. The CDR3 DNA sequence: TGTGCCAGCAGCCCTTACGAGAATACGCAGTATTTT.

This clonotype was counted at least ten times. The chain carries TRBV19 and TRBJ2-1, with D unresolved. This CDR3 has 16 residues. In germline, CDR1 is LNHDA, CDR2 SQIVND (reference sequence). Trimming shortened V by 6 bases and J by 3 bases, and 18 bases separated the two germline ends. The CDR3 is CASSPIWYINYNEQFF. CDR3 sequence (DNA): TGTGCCAGTAGCCCCATATGGTACATCAACTACAATGAGCAGTTCTTC.

The chain combines TRBV28 with TRBJ2-5, with D possibly matching TRBD2 (6 bases). Trimming left V 6 bases short and J 9 bases short, with 11 bases between. Germline values: CDR1 MDHEN, CDR2 SYDVKM. The CDR3 sequence is 11 residues long. The CDR3, as DNA: TGTGCCAGCAGCGTGGGGGAGGCCCAGTACTTC. It codes for CASSVGEAQYF.